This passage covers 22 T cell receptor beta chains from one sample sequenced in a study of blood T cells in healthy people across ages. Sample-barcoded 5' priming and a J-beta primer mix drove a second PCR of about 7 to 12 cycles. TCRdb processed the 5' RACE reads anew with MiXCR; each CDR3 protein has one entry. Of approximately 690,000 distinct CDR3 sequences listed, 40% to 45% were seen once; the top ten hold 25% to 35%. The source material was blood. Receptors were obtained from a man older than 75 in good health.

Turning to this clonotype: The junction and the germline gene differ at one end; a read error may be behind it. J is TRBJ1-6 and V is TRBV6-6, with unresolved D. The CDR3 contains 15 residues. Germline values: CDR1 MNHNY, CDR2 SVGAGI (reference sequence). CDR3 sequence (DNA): TGTGCCAGCATGCGGTCTAGCTCCTATAATTCACCCCCCCACTTT. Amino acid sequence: CASMRSSSYNSPPHF.

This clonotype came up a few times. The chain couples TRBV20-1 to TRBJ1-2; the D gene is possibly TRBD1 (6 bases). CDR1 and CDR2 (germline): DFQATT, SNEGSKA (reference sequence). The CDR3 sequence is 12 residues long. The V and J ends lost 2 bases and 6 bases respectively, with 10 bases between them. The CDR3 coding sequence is TGCAGTGCTAGACTACAGGGACATGGCTACACCTTC. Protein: CSARLQGHGYTF.

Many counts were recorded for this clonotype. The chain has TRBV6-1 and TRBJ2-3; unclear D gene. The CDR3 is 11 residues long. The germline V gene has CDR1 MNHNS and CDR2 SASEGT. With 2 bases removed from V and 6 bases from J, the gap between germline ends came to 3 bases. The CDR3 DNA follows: TGTGCCAGCAGTGAAAGGGATACGCAGTATTTT. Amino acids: CASSERDTQYF.

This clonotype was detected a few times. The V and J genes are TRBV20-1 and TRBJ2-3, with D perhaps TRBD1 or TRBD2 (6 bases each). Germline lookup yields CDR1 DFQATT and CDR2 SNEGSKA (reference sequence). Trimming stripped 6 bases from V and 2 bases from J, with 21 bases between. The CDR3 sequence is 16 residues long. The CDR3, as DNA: TGCAGTGCCACTAAATCGTGGGGGGCCTCCACAGATACGCAGTATTTT. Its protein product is CSATKSWGASTDTQYF.

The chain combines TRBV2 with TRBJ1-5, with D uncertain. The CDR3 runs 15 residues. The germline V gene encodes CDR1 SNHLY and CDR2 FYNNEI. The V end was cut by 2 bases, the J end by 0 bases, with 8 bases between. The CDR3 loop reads CASSEFGVSNQPQHF. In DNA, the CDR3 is TGTGCCAGCAGTGAATTCGGTGTTAGCAATCAGCCCCAGCATTTT.

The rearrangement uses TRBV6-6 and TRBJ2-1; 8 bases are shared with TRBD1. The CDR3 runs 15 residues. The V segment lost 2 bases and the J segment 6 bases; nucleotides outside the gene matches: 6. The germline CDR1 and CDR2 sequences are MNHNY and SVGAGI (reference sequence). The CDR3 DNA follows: TGTGCCAGCAGTTACATGGCAGGGGGCAGCAATGAGCAGTTCTTC. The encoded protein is CASSYMAGGSNEQFF.

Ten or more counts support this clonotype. The CDR3 DNA sequence: TGCAGCGTAGACCCACAAGGGGTGAATGAGCAGTTCTTC. Protein: CSVDPQGVNEQFF. V is TRBV29-1 and J is TRBJ2-1; weak D call: TRBD1 (5 bases). The CDR3 has 13 residues. CDR1 SQVTM and CDR2 ANQGSEA come from the germline V gene. With 6 bases removed from V and 7 bases from J, the gap between germline ends came to 16 bases.

The CDR3 loop reads CASWGGATNEKLFF. CDR3 DNA sequence: TGTGCCTCCTGGGGGGGGGCTACTAATGAAAAACTGTTTTTT. The V and J genes are TRBV30 and TRBJ1-4; perhaps TRBD1 as D (6 bases). Germline CDR1 GTSNPN, CDR2 SVGIG (reference sequence). The CDR3 runs 14 residues. Trimming shortened V by 7 bases and J by 2 bases, and 14 bases separated the two germline ends.

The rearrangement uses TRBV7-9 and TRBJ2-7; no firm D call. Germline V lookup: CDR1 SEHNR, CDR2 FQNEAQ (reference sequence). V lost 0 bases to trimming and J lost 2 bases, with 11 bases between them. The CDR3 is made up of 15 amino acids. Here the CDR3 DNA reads TGTGCCAGCAGCTTAGCCTTGGCAGAAACCTACGAGCAGTACTTC. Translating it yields CASSLALAETYEQYF.

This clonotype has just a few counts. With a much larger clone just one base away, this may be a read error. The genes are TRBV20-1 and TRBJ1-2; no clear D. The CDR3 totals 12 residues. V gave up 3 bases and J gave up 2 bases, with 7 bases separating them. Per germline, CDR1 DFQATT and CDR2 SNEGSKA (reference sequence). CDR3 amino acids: CSASDGNYGYTF. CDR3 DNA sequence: TGCAGTGCTAGCGACGGGAACTATGGCTACACCTTC.

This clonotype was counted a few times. CDR3 coding DNA: TGTGCCAGCAGCGTAGAAAGCGGGGTAATGGGAGAGACCCAGTACTTC. It translates to CASSVESGVMGETQYF. The rearrangement links TRBV9 to TRBJ2-5; 7 nucleotides match TRBD2. CDR3 length: 16 residues. The germline CDR1 and CDR2 sequences are SGDLS and YYNGEE. J gave up 4 bases and V 0 bases, and 9 bases lay outside the gene matches.

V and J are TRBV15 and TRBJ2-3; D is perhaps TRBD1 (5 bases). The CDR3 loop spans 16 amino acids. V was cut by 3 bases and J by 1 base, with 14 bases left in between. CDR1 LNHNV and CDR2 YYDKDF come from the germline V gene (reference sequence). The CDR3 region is CATSRLSGMGTDTQYF. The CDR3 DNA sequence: TGTGCCACCAGCAGGCTATCAGGGATGGGCACAGATACGCAGTATTTT.

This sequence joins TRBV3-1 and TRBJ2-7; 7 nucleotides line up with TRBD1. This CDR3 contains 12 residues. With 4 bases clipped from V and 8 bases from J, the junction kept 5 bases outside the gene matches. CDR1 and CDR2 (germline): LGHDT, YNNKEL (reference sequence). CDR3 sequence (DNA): TGTGCCAGCAGCCTAGAGGGGGCTAAGCAGTACTTC. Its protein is CASSLEGAKQYF.

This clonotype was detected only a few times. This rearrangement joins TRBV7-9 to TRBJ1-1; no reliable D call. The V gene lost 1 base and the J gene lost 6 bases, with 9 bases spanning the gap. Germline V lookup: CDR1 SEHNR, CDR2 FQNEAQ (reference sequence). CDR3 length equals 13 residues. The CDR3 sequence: CASSLDSGSEAFF. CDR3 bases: TGTGCCAGCAGCTTAGATAGCGGATCTGAAGCTTTCTTT.

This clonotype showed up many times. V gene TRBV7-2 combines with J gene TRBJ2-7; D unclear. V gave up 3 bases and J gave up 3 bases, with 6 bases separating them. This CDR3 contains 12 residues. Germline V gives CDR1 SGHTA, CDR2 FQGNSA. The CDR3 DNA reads TGTGCCAGCAGCTTCTCGGACTACGAGCAGTACTTC. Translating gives CASSFSDYEQYF.

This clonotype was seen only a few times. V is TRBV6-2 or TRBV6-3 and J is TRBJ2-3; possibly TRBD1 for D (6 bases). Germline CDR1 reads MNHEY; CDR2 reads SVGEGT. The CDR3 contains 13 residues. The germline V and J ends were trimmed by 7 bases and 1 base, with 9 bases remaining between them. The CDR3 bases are TGTGCCAGCATCAGGACAGGCACAGATACGCAGTATTTT. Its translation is CASIRTGTDTQYF.

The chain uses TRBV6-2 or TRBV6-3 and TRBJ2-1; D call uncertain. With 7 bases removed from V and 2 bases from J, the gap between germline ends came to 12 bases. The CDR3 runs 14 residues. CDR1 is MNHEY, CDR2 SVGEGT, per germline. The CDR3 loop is CASTGLVPYNEQFF. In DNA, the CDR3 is TGTGCCAGCACCGGGCTAGTCCCCTACAATGAGCAGTTCTTC.

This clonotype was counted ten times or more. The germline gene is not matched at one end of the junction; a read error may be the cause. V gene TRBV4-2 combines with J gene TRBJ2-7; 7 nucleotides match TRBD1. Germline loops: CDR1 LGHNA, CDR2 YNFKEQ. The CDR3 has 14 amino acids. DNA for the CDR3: TGCGCCAGCAGCCTCCGGACAGGTCCCTACGAGCAGTACTTC. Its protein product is CASSLRTGPYEQYF.

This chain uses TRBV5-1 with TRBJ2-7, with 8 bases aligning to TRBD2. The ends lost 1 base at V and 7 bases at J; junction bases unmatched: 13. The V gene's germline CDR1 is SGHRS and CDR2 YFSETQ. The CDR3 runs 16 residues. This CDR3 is CASSLCSGSSYNEQYF. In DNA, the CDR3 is TGCGCCAGCAGCTTGTGCAGCGGGAGCAGCTACAATGAGCAGTACTTC.

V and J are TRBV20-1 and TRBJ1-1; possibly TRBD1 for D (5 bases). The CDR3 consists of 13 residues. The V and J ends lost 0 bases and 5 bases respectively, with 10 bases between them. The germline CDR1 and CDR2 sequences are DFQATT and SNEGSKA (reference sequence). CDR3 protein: CSAREGVGTEAFF. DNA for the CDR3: TGCAGTGCTAGAGAGGGGGTTGGGACTGAAGCTTTCTTT.

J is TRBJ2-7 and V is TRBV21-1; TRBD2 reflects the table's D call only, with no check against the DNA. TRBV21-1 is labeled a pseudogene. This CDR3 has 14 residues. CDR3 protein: CASSARLVRYEQYF. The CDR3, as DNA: TGTGCCAGCAGCGCCCGACTAGTCCGTTACGAGCAGTACTTC.

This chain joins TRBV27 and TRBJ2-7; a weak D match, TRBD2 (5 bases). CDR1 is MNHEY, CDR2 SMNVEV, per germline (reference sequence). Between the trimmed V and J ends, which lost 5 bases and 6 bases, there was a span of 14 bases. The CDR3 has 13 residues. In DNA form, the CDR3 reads TGTGCCAGCAGTAGCTTCGCACGGGGCGAGCAGTACTTC. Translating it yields CASSSFARGEQYF.